This T cell receptor (beta chain) was recovered during a study of regulatory T cells in long-lasting Graves disease. Stated time point: newly diagnosed GD, antithyroid drugs for less than 3 months. PBMC-extracted RNA yielded the TCR library. Construction of the TCR beta libraries employed iRepertoire HTBI primers in conjunction with Arm-PCR of CDR3 regions. TCRdb itself ran the multiplex PCR reads through MiXCR, one entry per CDR3 protein. The sample lists 600,000 to 650,000 distinct CDR3 sequences; roughly 15% were seen once. These data were likewise used in another study, on T cells in Graves' hyperthyroidism and ophthalmopathy. As that report states: Across 18 months, stable Graves' hyperthyroidism was marked by no progression to ophthalmopathy. The TCR CDR3 first-round RT-PCR relied on the HTBI primer set.

The sequencing here drew on peripheral blood mononuclear cells (PBMCs), taken at new diagnosis, from a patient treated with antithyroid drugs. The sequence was collected from a woman under 40 with Graves disease.

The chain's CDR3 is CSARFGQPNSPLHF. Here the CDR3 DNA reads TGCAGTGCTAGGTTTGGCCAACCTAATTCACCCCTCCACTTT. This chain uses TRBV20-1 with TRBJ1-6; D ambiguous. V lost 3 bases and J lost 6, with 12 bases in between. The CDR3 sequence is 14 residues long. Germline V gene sequence: CDR1 DFQATT, CDR2 SNEGSKA (reference sequence).